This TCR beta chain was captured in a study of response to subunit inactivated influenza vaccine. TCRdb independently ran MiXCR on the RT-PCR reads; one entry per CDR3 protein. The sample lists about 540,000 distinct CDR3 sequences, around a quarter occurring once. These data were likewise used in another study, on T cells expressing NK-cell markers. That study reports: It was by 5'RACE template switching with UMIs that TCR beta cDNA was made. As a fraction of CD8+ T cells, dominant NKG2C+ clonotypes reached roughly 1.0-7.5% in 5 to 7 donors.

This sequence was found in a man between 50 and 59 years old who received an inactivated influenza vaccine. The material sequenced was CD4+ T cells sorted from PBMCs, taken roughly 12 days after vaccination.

CDR3 loop: CASSFQDRDLTEAFF. CDR3 DNA sequence: TGTGCCAGCAGCTTCCAGGACAGGGACCTAACTGAAGCTTTCTTT. The chain joins TRBV5-6 to TRBJ1-1; 8 bases match TRBD1. Unmatched junction bases numbered 8, after V lost 2 bases and J lost 5 bases. CDR1 is SGHDT, CDR2 YYEEEE, per germline. The CDR3 contains 15 residues.